This entry lists 8 T cell receptor beta chains sequenced from one sample in a study of OX40 agonist ivuxolimab in advanced cancers. The protocol was immunoSEQ multiplex PCR, while the TCRdb copy is restricted to in-frame clones and leaves out a portion. The table has some 80,000 clones, 85% to 90% seen once. This sample comprised CD4+ or CD8+ T cells sorted from blood, obtained in a trial of the OX40 agonist ivuxolimab. These TCRs come from an adult with an advanced solid tumor such as melanoma, head and neck, liver or kidney cancer.

The chain couples TRBV28 to TRBJ1-2, with D unclear. Germline loops: CDR1 MDHEN, CDR2 SYDVKM. The ends were cut back, 2 bases at V and 0 bases at J, with 4 bases in the middle. CDR3 length: 13 residues. The CDR3 spells CASSLNTNYGYTF. Here the CDR3 DNA reads TGTGCCAGCAGTTTAAATACTAACTATGGCTACACCTTC.

This chain joins TRBV19 and TRBJ2-1, with 11 bases aligning to TRBD2. The germline V gene has CDR1 LNHDA and CDR2 SQIVND (reference sequence). J lost 6 bases, V lost 4 bases, and 8 bases had no gene match. CDR3 length: 16 residues. The CDR3 bases are TGTGCCAGTAGTAGACTGATAGCGGGGGGGCCCAATGAGCAGTTCTTC. This codes for CASSRLIAGGPNEQFF.

This clone was picked up one time. This sequence joins TRBV5-1 and TRBJ2-5; 9 bases align to TRBD1. There are 16 residues in the CDR3. J gave up 0 bases and V 4 bases, and 7 bases lay outside the gene matches. The germline V gene has CDR1 SGHRS and CDR2 YFSETQ. The CDR3 is CASSPRQGGHQETQYF. The CDR3 DNA follows: TGCGCCAGCAGCCCGCGACAGGGGGGCCACCAAGAGACCCAGTACTTC.

The chain joins TRBV28 to TRBJ2-4; perhaps D is TRBD1 or TRBD2 (5 bases each). Trimming stripped 3 bases from V and 1 base from J, with 10 bases between. The CDR3 has 15 amino acids. In germline, CDR1 is MDHEN, CDR2 SYDVKM. The CDR3 DNA follows: TGTGCCAGCAGTTTGGGACCTACCGCCAAAAACATTCAGTACTTC. This encodes CASSLGPTAKNIQYF.

V usage is TRBV25-1 and J usage is TRBJ1-6; D might be TRBD1 (5 bases). This CDR3 has 16 amino acids. The V and J ends lost 5 bases and 6 bases respectively, with 17 bases between them. The germline V gene has CDR1 MGHDK and CDR2 SYGVNS. The CDR3, as DNA: TGTGCCAGCAGTAAGGGGATATTCGAACCTAATTCACCCCTCCACTTT. Amino acid sequence: CASSKGIFEPNSPLHF.

This clone was picked up a small number of times. The CDR3 here is CASARGWNTEAFF. The CDR3 nucleotides read TGTGCTAGTGCCCGTGGTTGGAACACTGAAGCTTTCTTT. V is TRBV12-5 and J is TRBJ1-1; unclear D gene. Deletions cut 7 bases from V and 1 base from J, with 10 bases between. The CDR3 spans 13 residues. Germline CDR1 is LGHNT and CDR2 is FRNRAP. Complete variable domain (other parts from reference TRBV12-5 and TRBJ1-1): DARVTQTPRHKVTEMGQEVTMRCQPILGHNTVFWYRQTMMQGLELLAYFRNRAPLDDSGMPKDRFSAEMPDATLATLKIQPSEPRDSAVYFCASARGWNTEAFFGQGTRLTVV.

The rearrangement uses TRBV19 and TRBJ1-1, with 7 bases that match TRBD1. With 6 bases clipped from V and 3 bases from J, the junction kept 7 bases outside the gene matches. CDR3 length: 14 residues. Germline V gene lookup returns CDR1 LNHDA and CDR2 SQIVND (reference sequence). CDR3 sequence: CASRKGTAYTEAFF. DNA for the CDR3: TGTGCCAGTAGGAAGGGGACAGCGTACACTGAAGCTTTCTTT.

The CDR3 DNA reads as TGTGCCAGCAGCTTAGGGGGCGGGGGACGGGAAACGCAGTATTTT. Translation gives CASSLGGGGRETQYF. The chain combines TRBV7-2 with TRBJ2-3, with 7 positions matching TRBD2. Trimming cost V 1 base and J 9 bases; bases outside gene matches: 10. In germline, CDR1 is SGHTA, CDR2 FQGNSA. This CDR3 region has 15 residues. Combining the CDR3 with reference TRBV7-2 and TRBJ2-3 gives the whole variable domain GAGVSQSPSNKVTEKGKDVELRCDPISGHTALYWYRQSLGQGLEFLIYFQGNSAPDKSGLPSDRFSAERTGGSVSTLTIQRTQQEDSAVYLCASSLGGGGRETQYFGPGTRLTVL.